A single sample is the source of the 22 T cell receptor beta chains below, sequenced in a study of T cell responses to AZD1222 COVID-19 vaccine. Repertoires were generated with immunoSEQ multiplex PCR, while TCRdb's copy carries only in-frame clones and drops some. This repertoire shows about 18,000 clones, nearly 90% found once; its top ten account for 8.7%. The sequenced sample was peripheral blood, obtained 28 days after the second AZD1222 dose. The receptors derive from an adult who received the AZD1222 COVID-19 vaccine.

This clone was detected only a few times. The V and J genes are TRBV28 and TRBJ2-5; perhaps TRBD2 as D (5 bases). CDR1 is MDHEN, CDR2 SYDVKM, per germline. The CDR3 is 14 amino acids. Trimming shortened V by 2 bases and J by 5 bases, and 12 bases separated the two germline ends. The CDR3 coding sequence is TGTGCCAGCAGTTTAGCTAGCCGGGTTGAGACCCAGTACTTC. It translates to CASSLASRVETQYF.

The chain combines TRBV7-2 with TRBJ2-1, with TRBD2 matching 13 bases. J was trimmed by 6 bases and V by 5 bases; bases with no gene match: 4. The CDR3 loop spans 15 amino acids. Per germline, CDR1 SGHTA and CDR2 FQGNSA. CDR3 bases: TGTGCCAGCAGCGAAACTAGCGGGAGGGTCAATGAGCAGTTCTTC. Translation gives CASSETSGRVNEQFF.

This clone was counted between two and nine times. V is TRBV5-1 and J is TRBJ2-2; D is unresolved. CDR1 is SGHRS, CDR2 YFSETQ, per germline. The V and J ends lost 4 bases and 1 base respectively, with 11 bases between them. The CDR3 is made up of 15 amino acids. CDR3 bases: TGCGCCAGCAGCCCTCCGGCAGGGAACACCGGGGAGCTGTTTTTT. It translates to CASSPPAGNTGELFF.

The chain joins TRBV5-5 to TRBJ2-3; D remains unclear. CDR3 length: 15 amino acids. Trimming removed 0 bases from V and 2 bases from J, with 10 bases in between. Germline V gene data show CDR1 as SGHKS and CDR2 as YYEKEE (reference sequence). The CDR3 coding sequence is TGTGCCAGCAGCTTGGCGTTTTTCCCCACAGATACGCAGTATTTT. It codes for CASSLAFFPTDTQYF.

The V call is TRBV19, the J call TRBJ2-6, with D possibly matching TRBD2 (5 bases). CDR1 is LNHDA, CDR2 SQIVND, per germline (reference sequence). With 1 base removed from V and 0 bases from J, the gap between germline ends came to 10 bases. This CDR3 is built from 17 residues. The CDR3 DNA reads TGTGCCAGTAGTATAGGGCGGAGGATCTCTGGGGCCAACGTCCTGACTTTC. This gives the protein CASSIGRRISGANVLTF. The variable domain in full, completed from reference TRBV19 and TRBJ2-6, reads DGGITQSPKYLFRKEGQNVTLSCEQNLNHDAMYWYRQDPGQGLRLIYYSQIVNDFQKGDIAEGYSVSREKKESFPLTVTSAQKNPTAFYLCASSIGRRISGANVLTFGAGSRLTVL.

This rearrangement joins TRBV9 to TRBJ2-2, with TRBD2 matching over 7 bases. J lost 2 bases, V lost 5 bases, and 3 bases had no gene match. This CDR3 has 14 amino acids. Germline CDR1 and CDR2: SGDLS and YYNGEE. CDR3 residues: CASRPGGNTGELFF. The CDR3 DNA reads as TGTGCCAGCAGGCCGGGGGGAAACACCGGGGAGCTGTTTTTT.

The rearrangement uses TRBV6-5 and TRBJ1-6; possibly TRBD1 for D (6 bases). This CDR3 has 12 residues. Trimming took off 11 bases at V and 6 bases at J, with 11 bases between the two ends. Germline V lookup: CDR1 MNHEY, CDR2 SVGAGI. The CDR3 spells CASRTVNSPLHF. CDR3 coding DNA: TGTGCCTCTCGGACAGTTAATTCACCCCTCCACTTT.

The chain combines TRBV5-1 with TRBJ2-3; 7 bases align to TRBD1. This CDR3 contains 16 residues. Germline V lookup: CDR1 SGHRS, CDR2 YFSETQ. Trimming cost V 4 bases and J 5 bases; bases outside gene matches: 13. CDR3 in amino acids: CASSPGTDFTIDTQYF. The CDR3 region has the DNA TGCGCCAGCAGCCCTGGGACAGATTTTACGATAGATACGCAGTATTTT.

The chain carries TRBV6-1 and TRBJ1-2; D not resolved. The CDR3 spans 15 residues. In germline, CDR1 is MNHNS, CDR2 SASEGT. Trimming removed 1 base at V and 0 bases at J, with 9 bases between. The CDR3 reads CASSEGSAANYGYTF. CDR3 in DNA: TGTGCCAGCAGTGAAGGGTCAGCCGCTAACTATGGCTACACCTTC.

V and J are TRBV28 and TRBJ2-7; D not resolved. The CDR3 totals 13 residues. The ends were cut back, 4 bases at V and 3 bases at J, with 10 bases in the middle. Per the germline V gene, CDR1 is MDHEN and CDR2 is SYDVKM. The DNA of the CDR3 is TGTGCCAGCAGTTACGAGTCTTACTACGAGCAGTACTTC. It translates to CASSYESYYEQYF. The full variable domain, completed using reference TRBV28 and TRBJ2-7, is DVKVTQSSRYLVKRTGEKVFLECVQDMDHENMFWYRQDPGLGLRLIYFSYDVKMKEKGDIPEGYSVSREKKERFSLILESASTNQTSMYLCASSYESYYEQYFGPGTRLTVT.

The J gene is TRBJ2-7, the V gene TRBV7-8, with 8 bases lining up with TRBD2. There are 13 residues in the CDR3. Germline assignment: CDR1 SGHVS and CDR2 FQNEAQ. Losses at the gene ends were 8 bases for V and 0 bases for J; bases not matched to a gene: 3. This chain's CDR3 is CASSGGGSYEQYF. DNA of the CDR3: TGTGCCAGCTCCGGGGGGGGCTCCTACGAGCAGTACTTC.

This rearrangement joins TRBV5-1 to TRBJ2-1; tentative D call: TRBD1 (5 bases). The CDR3 extends over 15 amino acids. Germline lookup yields CDR1 SGHRS and CDR2 YFSETQ. The V end lost 0 bases, the J end lost 1 base, and 8 bases lay between the germline ends. CDR3 coding DNA: TGCGCCAGCAGCTTGGCCCAGGGTTCCTACAATGAGCAGTTCTTC. Amino acid sequence: CASSLAQGSYNEQFF. The full variable domain, its missing parts supplied by reference TRBV5-1 and TRBJ2-1, is KAGVTQTPRYLIKTRGQQVTLSCSPISGHRSVSWYQQTPGQGLQFLFEYFSETQRNKGNFPGRFSGRQFSNSRSEMNVSTLELGDSALYLCASSLAQGSYNEQFFGPGTRLTVL.

The chain combines TRBV28 with TRBJ2-7; possibly TRBD1 for D (6 bases). This CDR3 is built from 15 residues. Trimming took off 5 bases at V and 5 bases at J, with 19 bases between the two ends. Germline CDR1 is MDHEN and CDR2 is SYDVKM. The DNA for the CDR3 is TGTGCCAGCAGTGGGTCCAGGGCAGGGGACGACGAGCAGTACGTC. Its translation: CASSGSRAGDDEQYV.

This chain uses TRBV30 with TRBJ1-4; D gene ambiguous. CDR3 length: 13 residues. V lost 5 bases and J 4 bases, leaving 11 bases between the germline ends. Germline CDR1 reads GTSNPN; CDR2 reads SVGIG (reference sequence). The CDR3 nucleotides are TGTGCCTGGGGGGAGAGGGTTAATGAAAAACTGTTTTTT. Its translation: CAWGERVNEKLFF.

The chain couples TRBV29-1 to TRBJ2-5; possibly TRBD2 for D (5 bases). Germline CDR1 SQVTM, CDR2 ANQGSEA. The CDR3 runs to 13 residues. Trimming left V 8 bases short and J 1 base short, with 14 bases between. The CDR3 DNA is TGCAGCTCGGCCGATACTAGCCAAGAGACCCAGTACTTC. This gives the protein CSSADTSQETQYF.

The chain recombines TRBV19 with TRBJ1-1, with TRBD1 as a possible D gene (6 bases). This CDR3 has 14 residues. Germline-derived CDR1 and CDR2 are LNHDA and SQIVND (reference sequence). Trimming took 3 bases from V and 1 from J, leaving 9 bases between them. The CDR3, as DNA: TGTGCCAGTAGTATGGGACACAGGAACACTGAAGCTTTCTTT. This encodes CASSMGHRNTEAFF.

This sequence joins TRBV5-5 and TRBJ2-1, with 14 bases that match TRBD2. This CDR3 spans 20 amino acids. Per the germline V gene, CDR1 is SGHKS and CDR2 is YYEKEE (reference sequence). Germline trimming cut 4 bases from V and 7 bases from J; bases unmatched to any gene: 19. CDR3 region: CASSRKPGLAGAHVPNEQFF. In DNA form, the CDR3 reads TGTGCCAGCAGCCGAAAACCGGGACTAGCGGGGGCGCATGTCCCTAATGAGCAGTTCTTC.

In this sample, this clone turned up once. The chain uses TRBV28 and TRBJ1-5; no reliable D call. This CDR3 comprises 13 residues. Per the germline V gene, CDR1 is MDHEN and CDR2 is SYDVKM. The ends were cut back, 5 bases at V and 9 bases at J, with 14 bases in the middle. The CDR3 nucleotides read TGTGCCAGCAGTCCCCCTGAGGGCAGGCCCCAGCATTTT. As protein: CASSPPEGRPQHF.

The genes are TRBV7-3 and TRBJ2-7; a possible D gene is TRBD2 (5 bases). The V gene lost 3 bases and the J gene lost 0 bases, with 9 bases spanning the gap. The CDR3 is made up of 14 amino acids. The germline gives CDR1 SGHTA, CDR2 FQGTGA. CDR3: CASSFAGNSYEQYF. As DNA, the CDR3 is TGTGCCAGCAGCTTCGCGGGCAACTCCTACGAGCAGTACTTC. The complete variable domain, with remaining parts taken from reference TRBV7-3 and TRBJ2-7, reads GAGVSQTPSNKVTEKGKYVELRCDPISGHTALYWYRQSLGQGPEFLIYFQGTGAADDSGLPNDRFFAVRPEGSVSTLKIQRTERGDSAVYLCASSFAGNSYEQYFGPGTRLTVT.

The CDR3 DNA follows: TGTGCCAGCAGCCCCGGTGCCGGGACAAGAAACAATGAGCAGTTCTTC. It translates to CASSPGAGTRNNEQFF. This chain connects TRBV7-9 to TRBJ2-1, with TRBD1 as a possible D gene (6 bases). CDR3 length: 16 amino acids. With 5 bases removed from V and 5 bases from J, the gap between germline ends came to 19 bases. The V gene's germline CDR1 is SEHNR and CDR2 FQNEAQ (reference sequence).

The chain uses TRBV5-4 and TRBJ2-5; D ambiguous. CDR1 is SGHNT and CDR2 is YYREEE in the germline V gene (reference sequence). This CDR3 contains 12 residues. Trimming cost V 4 bases and J 0 bases, with 4 bases left between them. The CDR3 here is CASSRYQETQYF. The CDR3 DNA follows: TGTGCCAGCAGCCGGTACCAAGAGACCCAGTACTTC. Drawing the rest from reference TRBV5-4 and TRBJ2-5, the complete variable domain is ETGVTQSPTHLIKTRGQQVTLRCSSQSGHNTVSWYQQALGQGPQFIFQYYREEENGRGNFPPRFSGLQFPNYSSELNVNALELDDSALYLCASSRYQETQYFGPGTRLLVL.

The CDR3 DNA reads TGTGCCAGCAGCGTAGGTACACTAGGGGCTAATGAAAAACTGTTTTTT. Translated: CASSVGTLGANEKLFF. The chain couples TRBV9 to TRBJ1-4; possibly TRBD1 for D (5 bases). Germline V gene data show CDR1 as SGDLS and CDR2 as YYNGEE. V shed 0 bases and J shed 3 bases, with 12 bases lying between them. This CDR3 contains 16 residues.